This T cell receptor (beta chain) is drawn from a study of CD8 T cells in ankylosing spondylitis. This clonotype was counted many times. As yet, its antigen is unknown. The junction had 7 bases not matched to a gene; V was cut back by 7 bases and J by 1 base. Germline CDR1 is SGHRS and CDR2 is YFSETQ. The CDR3 is made up of 14 amino acids. Study-wide points: Apparently characteristic of ankylosing spondylitis blood was a TCR beta motif (about 8 highly homologous variants). In ankylosing spondylitis patients, matched synovial fluid reportedly showed significant enrichment of disease-linked clones.

Each CDR3 protein is one row after TCRdb ran MiXCR on the 5' RACE reads. The sample contains 200,000 to 250,000 distinct CDR3 sequences, 8% to 11% of which appear only once. The sample was blood, either unsorted or a sorted T cell fraction (not recorded which). This TCR was sampled from a male donor with ankylosing spondylitis or in good health (not recorded which). The V and J genes are TRBV5-1 and TRBJ1-1; 7 bases are a match to TRBD1. As DNA, the CDR3 is TGCGCCAGCGCTCTTCGGACAGGGAACACTGAAGCTTTCTTT. Amino acid sequence: CASALRTGNTEAFF.